The present T cell receptor beta chain was sequenced within a study of beta chain features in type 1 diabetes. Germline V lookup: CDR1 SEHNR, CDR2 FQNEAQ (reference sequence). The CDR3 is 14 amino acids. Trimming left V 3 bases short and J 6 bases short, with 13 bases between. Only a few counts were recorded for this clone. The authors reverse transcribed all of the isolated RNA, so sequencing captured expressed TCRB transcripts. Clones were sequenced by immunoSEQ multiplex PCR, and TCRdb holds only the in-frame ones, with some missing. The table includes about 400,000 clones, roughly 12% detected once.

Sequencing was performed on naive CD4+ T cells from blood. The genes are TRBV7-9 and TRBJ2-3; D possibly corresponds to TRBD1 (6 bases). This TCR was recovered from a man younger than 35 in good health. In DNA form, the CDR3 reads TGTGCCAGCAGCTTCGGGCAGGGGACCGATACGCAGTATTTT. Translated: CASSFGQGTDTQYF.